These T cell receptor beta chains were read from a single sample in a study of beta chain features in type 1 diabetes. Sequenced by immunoSEQ multiplex PCR; TCRdb stores in-frame clones only, minus some. The sample yields roughly 400,000 clones, about 14% seen once. The source material was naive CD4+ T cells from blood. The receptors come from a woman between 18 and 29 years old in good health. CDR3s include the opening cysteine and the closing phenylalanine or tryptophan. D genes are given only for firm matches. Clone size is given for some rows only: seen once, a few or many times, or a class if the clone is expanded.

j_call clone_size v_call d_call cdr3_aa cdr3_nt
TRBJ2-1 - TRBV4-3 TRBD2 CASSQLLAGVRIEQFF TGCGCCAGCAGCCAATTACTAGCGGGAGTAAGAATTGAGCAGTTCTTC
TRBJ2-2 - TRBV27 - CASSLPGQTGELFF TGTGCCAGCAGTTTGCCAGGGCAAACCGGGGAGCTGTTTTTT
TRBJ2-7 - TRBV28 TRBD1 CASSYRDREFYEQYF TGTGCCAGCAGTTACCGGGACAGGGAGTTCTACGAGCAGTACTTC
TRBJ2-5 - TRBV28 TRBD1 CASSTGGGQETQYF TGTGCCAGCAGTACAGGGGGAGGCCAAGAGACCCAGTACTTC
TRBJ2-7 few TRBV5-1 TRBD1 CASSYRSTGETYYEQYF TGCGCCAGCAGCTACCGATCCACAGGGGAGACCTACTACGAGCAGTACTTC
TRBJ1-2 - TRBV6-5 TRBD1 CASSYIRTGTGYTF TGTGCCAGCAGTTACATAAGGACAGGGACTGGCTACACCTTC
TRBJ1-5 - TRBV5-1 TRBD1 CASSSGQGSNQPQHF TGCGCCAGCAGCTCGGGACAGGGTAGCAATCAGCCCCAGCATTTT
TRBJ2-1 once TRBV21-1 - CASGEGLEEQFF TGTGCCAGCGGGGAGGGGCTAGAGGAGCAGTTCTTC
TRBJ2-7 few TRBV14 TRBD2 CASSQDFRLAGVAVQYF TGTGCCAGCAGCCAAGACTTTAGACTAGCGGGAGTAGCGGTGCAGTACTTC
TRBJ2-3 - TRBV5-1 - CASSSPSTDTQYF TGCGCCAGCAGCTCCCCTAGCACAGATACGCAGTATTTT
TRBJ2-2 - TRBV19 - CASSYGGTGELFF TGTGCCAGTAGTTACGGGGGAACCGGGGAGCTGTTTTTT
TRBJ2-4 - TRBV5-1 TRBD1 CASSWTGAGENIQYF TGCGCCAGCAGCTGGACAGGGGCTGGCGAAAACATTCAGTACTTC
TRBJ1-5 - TRBV7-2 - CASSLDSGGHQPQHF TGTGCCAGCAGCTTAGATAGCGGTGGGCATCAGCCCCAGCATTTT
TRBJ2-5 - TRBV5-1 TRBD1 CASSVQGAGETQYF TGCGCCAGCAGCGTTCAGGGGGCAGGGGAGACCCAGTACTTC
TRBJ2-7 few TRBV18 - CASSPRSQGVGEQYF TGTGCCAGCTCACCTCGTTCCCAGGGCGTTGGCGAGCAGTACTTC
TRBJ1-5 - TRBV4-3 - CASSQGSGIHSNQPQHF TGCGCCAGCAGCCAAGGATCCGGGATCCATAGCAATCAGCCCCAGCATTTT
TRBJ2-7 - TRBV19 TRBD2 CASSVTSGRSYEQYF TGTGCCAGTAGTGTAACTAGCGGGAGGTCCTACGAGCAGTACTTC
TRBJ2-7 few TRBV28 - CASRWTASYEQYF TGTGCCAGCAGGTGGACAGCCTCCTACGAGCAGTACTTC
TRBJ2-7 few TRBV7-2 - CASSLGDTSWAYEQYF TGTGCCAGCAGCTTAGGGGACACCTCCTGGGCCTACGAGCAGTACTTC
TRBJ1-2 few TRBV29-1 - CIVEEHYGYTF TGCATCGTCGAGGAACACTACGGCTACACCTTC
TRBJ2-2 few TRBV5-1 - CASNSGPNTGELFF TGCGCCAGCAACAGCGGGCCGAACACCGGGGAGCTGTTTTTT
TRBJ2-7 - TRBV2 - CASSWTVSYEQYF TGTGCCAGCTCATGGACAGTATCCTACGAGCAGTACTTC
TRBJ2-1 few TRBV29-1 - CSVQGYNEQFF TGCAGCGTGCAGGGATACAATGAGCAGTTCTTC
TRBJ1-4 - TRBV18 - CASSPGGTSATNEKLFF TGTGCCAGCTCGCCGGGCGGGACGTCAGCAACTAATGAAAAACTGTTTTTT
TRBJ1-2 few TRBV15 - CATSRDKTGNGYTF TGTGCCACCAGCAGAGATAAGACAGGCAATGGCTACACCTTC
TRBJ2-1 - TRBV7-2 - CASSSQAGADNEQFF TGTGCCAGCAGCTCCCAGGCGGGGGCGGATAATGAGCAGTTCTTC
TRBJ2-7 few TRBV5-1 TRBD2 CASSSGLAEIYEQYF TGCGCCAGCAGCTCGGGACTAGCGGAAATCTACGAGCAGTACTTC
TRBJ2-5 - TRBV12-5 TRBD1 CASGLILRDRGQETQYF TGTGCTAGTGGCCTAATCCTCCGGGACAGGGGGCAGGAGACCCAGTACTTC
TRBJ2-2 - TRBV5-1 - CASSPPRDTGELFF TGCGCCAGCAGCCCCCCCCGTGACACCGGGGAGCTGTTTTTT